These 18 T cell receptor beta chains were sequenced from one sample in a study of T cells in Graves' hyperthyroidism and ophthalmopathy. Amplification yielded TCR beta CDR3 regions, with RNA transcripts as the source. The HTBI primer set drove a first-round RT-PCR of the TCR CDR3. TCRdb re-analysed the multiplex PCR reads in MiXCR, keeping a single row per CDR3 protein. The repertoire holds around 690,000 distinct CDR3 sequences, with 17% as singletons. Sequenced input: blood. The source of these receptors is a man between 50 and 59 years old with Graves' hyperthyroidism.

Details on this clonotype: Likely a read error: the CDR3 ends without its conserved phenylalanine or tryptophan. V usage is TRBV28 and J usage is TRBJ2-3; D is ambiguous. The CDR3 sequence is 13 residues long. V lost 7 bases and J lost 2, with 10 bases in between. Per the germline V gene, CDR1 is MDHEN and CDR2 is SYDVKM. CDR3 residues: CASTETVTDTQYC. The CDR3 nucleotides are TGTGCCAGCACCGAGACGGTCACAGATACGCAGTATTGT.

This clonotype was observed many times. CDR3 sequence reads: CASSPPREYNEQFF. In DNA form, the CDR3 reads TGTGCCAGCAGCCCGCCGCGGGAATACAATGAGCAGTTCTTC. The chain employs TRBV7-2 and TRBJ2-1; perhaps TRBD2 as D (6 bases). Per germline, CDR1 SGHTA and CDR2 FQGNSA. This CDR3 comprises 14 residues. V shed 5 bases and J shed 4 bases, with 12 bases lying between them. The full variable domain, in which reference TRBV7-2 and TRBJ2-1 provide the parts outside the CDR3, is GAGVSQSPSNKVTEKGKDVELRCDPISGHTALYWYRQSLGQGLEFLIYFQGNSAPDKSGLPSDRFSAERTGGSVSTLTIQRTQQEDSAVYLCASSPPREYNEQFFGPGTRLTVL.

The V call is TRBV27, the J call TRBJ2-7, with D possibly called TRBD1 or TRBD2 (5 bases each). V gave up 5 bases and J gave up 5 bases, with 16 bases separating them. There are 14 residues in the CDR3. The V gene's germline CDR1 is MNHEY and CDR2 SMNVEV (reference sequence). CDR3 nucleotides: TGTGCCAGCAGTATCCGGGACGGGTGGGACGAGCAGTACTTC. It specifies CASSIRDGWDEQYF.

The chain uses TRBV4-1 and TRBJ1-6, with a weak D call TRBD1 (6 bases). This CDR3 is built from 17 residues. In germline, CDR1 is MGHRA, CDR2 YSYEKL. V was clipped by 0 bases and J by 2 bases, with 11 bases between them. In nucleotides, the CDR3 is TGCGCCAGCAGCCAAGATTGGGGGACAACCTATAATTCACCCCTCCACTTT. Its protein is CASSQDWGTTYNSPLHF.

The CDR3: CASSIRGAASTNEKLFF. The CDR3 DNA reads TGTGCCAGTAGTATTCGGGGGGCTGCATCAACTAATGAAAAACTGTTTTTT. J is TRBJ1-4 and V is TRBV19; a possible D gene is TRBD1 (6 bases). The CDR3 runs 17 residues. Germline CDR1 LNHDA, CDR2 SQIVND (reference sequence). V was shortened by 3 bases and J by 0 bases, with 14 bases between the two germline ends.

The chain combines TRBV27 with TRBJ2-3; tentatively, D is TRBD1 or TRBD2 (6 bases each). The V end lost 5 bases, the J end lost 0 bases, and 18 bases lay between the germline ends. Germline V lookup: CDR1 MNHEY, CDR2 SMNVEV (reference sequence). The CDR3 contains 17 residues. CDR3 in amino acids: CASSDPGGQISTDTQYF. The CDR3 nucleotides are TGTGCCAGCAGTGATCCCGGGGGCCAAATTAGCACAGATACGCAGTATTTT.

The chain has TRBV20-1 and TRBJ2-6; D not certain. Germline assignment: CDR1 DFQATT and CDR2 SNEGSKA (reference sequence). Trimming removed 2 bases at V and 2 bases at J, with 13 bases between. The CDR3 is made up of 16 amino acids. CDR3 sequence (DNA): TGCAGTGCTAGATCGAACTCGGTCCCTGGGGCCAACGTCCTGACTTTC. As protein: CSARSNSVPGANVLTF.

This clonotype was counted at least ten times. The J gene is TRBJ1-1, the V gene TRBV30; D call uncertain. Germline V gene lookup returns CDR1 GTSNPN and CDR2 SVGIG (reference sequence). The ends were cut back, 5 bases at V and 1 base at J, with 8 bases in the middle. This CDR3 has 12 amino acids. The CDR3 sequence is CAWGRENTEAFF. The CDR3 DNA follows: TGTGCCTGGGGCCGAGAGAACACTGAAGCTTTCTTT.

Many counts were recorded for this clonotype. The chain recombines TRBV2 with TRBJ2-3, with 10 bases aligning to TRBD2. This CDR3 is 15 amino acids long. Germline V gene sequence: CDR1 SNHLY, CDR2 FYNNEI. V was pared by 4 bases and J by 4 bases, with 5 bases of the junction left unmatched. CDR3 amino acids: CASSVTSGFPDTQYF. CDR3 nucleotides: TGTGCCAGCAGTGTGACTAGCGGGTTTCCAGATACGCAGTATTTT.

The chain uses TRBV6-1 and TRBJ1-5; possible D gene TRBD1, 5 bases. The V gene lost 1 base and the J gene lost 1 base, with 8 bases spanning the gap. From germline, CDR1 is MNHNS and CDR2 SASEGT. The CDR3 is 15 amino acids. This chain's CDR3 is CASSEEWDSNQPQHF. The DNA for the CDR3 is TGTGCCAGCAGTGAAGAATGGGACAGCAATCAGCCCCAGCATTTT.

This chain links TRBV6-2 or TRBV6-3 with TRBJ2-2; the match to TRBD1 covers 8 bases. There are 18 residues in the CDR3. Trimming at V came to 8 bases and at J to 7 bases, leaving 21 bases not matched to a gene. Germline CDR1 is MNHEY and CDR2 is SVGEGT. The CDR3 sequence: CASGNPSRRQGFHGELFF. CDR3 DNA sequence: TGTGCCAGCGGGAACCCCTCTAGGAGACAGGGGTTTCACGGGGAGCTGTTTTTT.

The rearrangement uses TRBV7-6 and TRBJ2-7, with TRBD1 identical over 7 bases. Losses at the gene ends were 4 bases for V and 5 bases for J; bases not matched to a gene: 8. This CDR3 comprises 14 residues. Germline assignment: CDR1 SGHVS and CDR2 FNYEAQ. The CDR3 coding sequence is TGTGCCAGCAGCTCCACACAGGGGATCGACGAGCAGTACTTC. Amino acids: CASSSTQGIDEQYF.

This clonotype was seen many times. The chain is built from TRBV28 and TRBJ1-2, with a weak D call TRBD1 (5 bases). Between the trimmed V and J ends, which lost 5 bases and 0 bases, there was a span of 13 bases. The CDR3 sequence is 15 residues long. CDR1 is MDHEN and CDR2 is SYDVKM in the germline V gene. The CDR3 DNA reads TGTGCCAGCAGTCTTATAACAGGAACTAACTATGGCTACACCTTC. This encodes CASSLITGTNYGYTF.

DNA of the CDR3: TGTGCCAGCAGTATTTTGACTAGCGGCACAGATACGCAGTATTTT. It translates to CASSILTSGTDTQYF. The chain links TRBV27 to TRBJ2-3; 8 nucleotides match TRBD2. Germline assignment: CDR1 MNHEY and CDR2 SMNVEV (reference sequence). The CDR3 is 15 amino acids. V was pared by 5 bases and J by 1 base, with 5 bases of the junction left unmatched.

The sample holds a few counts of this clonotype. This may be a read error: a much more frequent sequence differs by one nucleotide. The CDR3 region has the DNA TGTGCCACCAGTGATTCACGACCGGAACTGTTCACAGATACGCAGTATTTT. It codes for CATSDSRPELFTDTQYF. J is TRBJ2-3 and V is TRBV24-1; no firm D call. Trimming pared 2 bases from V and 2 bases from J, leaving 16 bases between. Per the germline V gene, CDR1 is KGHDR and CDR2 is SFDVKD. This CDR3 has 17 amino acids.

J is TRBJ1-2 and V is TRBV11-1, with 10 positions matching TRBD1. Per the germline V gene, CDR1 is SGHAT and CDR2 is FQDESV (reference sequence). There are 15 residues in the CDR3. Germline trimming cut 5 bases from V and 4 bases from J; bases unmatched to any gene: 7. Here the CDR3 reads CASSPRTGGVYGYTF. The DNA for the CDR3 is TGTGCCAGCAGCCCGAGGACAGGGGGGGTCTATGGCTACACCTTC.

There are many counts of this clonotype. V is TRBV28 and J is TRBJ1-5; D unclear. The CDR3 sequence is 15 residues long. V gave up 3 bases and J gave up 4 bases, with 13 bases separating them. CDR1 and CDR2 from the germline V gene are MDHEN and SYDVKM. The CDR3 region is CASSFIGQVNQPQHF. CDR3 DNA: TGTGCCAGCAGTTTTATAGGTCAGGTGAATCAGCCCCAGCATTTT. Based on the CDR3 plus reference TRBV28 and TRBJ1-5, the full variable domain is DVKVTQSSRYLVKRTGEKVFLECVQDMDHENMFWYRQDPGLGLRLIYFSYDVKMKEKGDIPEGYSVSREKKERFSLILESASTNQTSMYLCASSFIGQVNQPQHFGDGTRLSIL.

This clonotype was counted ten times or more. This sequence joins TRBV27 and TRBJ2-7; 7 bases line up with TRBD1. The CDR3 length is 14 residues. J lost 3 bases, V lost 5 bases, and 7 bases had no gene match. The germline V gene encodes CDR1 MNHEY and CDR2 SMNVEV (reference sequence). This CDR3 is CASSLGQTLYEQYF. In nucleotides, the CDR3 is TGTGCCAGCAGTCTGGGACAGACGCTCTACGAGCAGTACTTC.